This TCR beta chain was recorded in a study of blood T cell repertoires in COVID-19. As for the study in general: Some COVID-19 samples were acute and others convalescent; all came from the United States, Italy and Spain.

Per the germline V gene, CDR1 is SNHLY and CDR2 is FYNNEI. The V gene lost 8 bases and the J gene lost 5 bases, with 9 bases spanning the gap. This CDR3 spans 11 amino acids. In the source study's methods: Scientists estimated how many nucleated cells there were by amplifying reference gene primers. Measured with immunoSEQ multiplex PCR; TCRdb has only the in-frame clones, and not every one. Clone size and V and J calls were adopted from that table, with D and trimming inferred from the DNA. The sample lists 95,000 or so clones, over 70% seen once, with around a quarter in the top ten. This receptor was obtained from a man older than 75 with active or convalescent COVID-19. The chain has TRBV2 and TRBJ1-1; D not resolved. Sequencing used peripheral blood. CDR3 sequence reads: CASVWATEAFF. The CDR3 coding sequence is TGTGCCAGCGTTTGGGCGACTGAAGCTTTCTTT. Looking up the rest from reference TRBV2 and TRBJ1-1 gives the full variable domain: EPEVTQTPSHQVTQMGQEVILRCVPISNHLYFYWYRQILGQKVEFLVSFYNNEISEKSEIFDDQFSVERPDGSNFTLKIRSTKLEDSAMYFCASVWATEAFFGQGTRLTVV.